This TCR beta chain is from a study of radiotherapy plus CTLA-4 blockade in lung cancer. Looking at the study overall: Objective responses emerged in around a sixth of patients, and roughly 30% attained disease control.

Study results and limitations: Expansion of tumor-derived TCR clones was observed in blood after radiotherapy plus ipilimumab. The authors reported that early blood T cell clone dynamics, with interferon-beta, best predicted response.

People whose metastatic non-small-cell lung cancer was chemo-refractory got focal radiation along with CTLA-4 blockade by ipilimumab. This clone appeared once. Its antigen is unidentified. Some clones are missing from TCRdb's copy, which holds only in-frame ones; the method was immunoSEQ multiplex PCR. The repertoire includes tens of thousands of clones, approximately 76% of them detected once, and over 8.5% sits in the top ten. Material: peripheral blood, obtained from a patient treated with radiotherapy plus ipilimumab. This TCR derives from a human donor with non-small cell lung cancer who had stable disease on radiotherapy plus ipilimumab.

For the CDR3, the DNA is TGCAGCGTCGGACAGGACGGGGCAACTAATGAAAAACTGTTTTTT. The encoded protein is CSVGQDGATNEKLFF. The V call is TRBV29-1, the J call TRBJ1-4; 7 bases line up with TRBD1. Trimming at V came to 6 bases and at J to 0 bases, leaving 7 bases not matched to a gene. Germline CDR1 SQVTM, CDR2 ANQGSEA. This CDR3 is built from 15 residues.